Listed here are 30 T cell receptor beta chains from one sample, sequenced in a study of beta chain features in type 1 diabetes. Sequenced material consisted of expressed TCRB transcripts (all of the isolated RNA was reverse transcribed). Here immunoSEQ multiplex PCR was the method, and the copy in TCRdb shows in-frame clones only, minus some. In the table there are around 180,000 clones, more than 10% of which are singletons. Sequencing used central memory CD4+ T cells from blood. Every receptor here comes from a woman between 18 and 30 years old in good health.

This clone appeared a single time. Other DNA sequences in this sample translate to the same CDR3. Here the CDR3 reads CASSELTVQETQYF. CDR3 coding DNA: TGTGCCAGCAGTGAATTAACAGTCCAAGAGACCCAGTACTTC. The chain has TRBV2 and TRBJ2-5; no definite D call. In germline, CDR1 is SNHLY, CDR2 FYNNEI. The CDR3 length is 14 residues. V was trimmed by 2 bases and J by 1 base, leaving 8 bases between them.

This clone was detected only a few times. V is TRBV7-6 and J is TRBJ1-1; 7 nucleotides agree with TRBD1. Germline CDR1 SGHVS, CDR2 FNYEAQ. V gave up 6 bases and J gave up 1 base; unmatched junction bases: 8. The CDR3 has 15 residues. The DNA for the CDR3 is TGTGCCAGCAGTTATGTGCGGACAGGGAACACTGAAGCTTTCTTT. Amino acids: CASSYVRTGNTEAFF.

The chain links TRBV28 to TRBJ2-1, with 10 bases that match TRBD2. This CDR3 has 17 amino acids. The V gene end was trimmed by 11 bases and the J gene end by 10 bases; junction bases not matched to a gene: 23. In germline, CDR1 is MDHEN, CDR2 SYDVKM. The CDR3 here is CAGTYRGRAGGRSEQFF. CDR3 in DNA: TGTGCCGGAACCTACAGGGGGAGAGCGGGAGGGCGTAGCGAGCAGTTCTTC.

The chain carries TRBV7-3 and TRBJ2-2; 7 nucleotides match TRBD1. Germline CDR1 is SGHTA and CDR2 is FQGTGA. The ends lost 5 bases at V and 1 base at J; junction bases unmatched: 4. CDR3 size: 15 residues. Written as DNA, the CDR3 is TGTGCCAGCAGCAAGGGGGCCAAGAACACCGGGGAGCTGTTTTTT. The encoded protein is CASSKGAKNTGELFF.

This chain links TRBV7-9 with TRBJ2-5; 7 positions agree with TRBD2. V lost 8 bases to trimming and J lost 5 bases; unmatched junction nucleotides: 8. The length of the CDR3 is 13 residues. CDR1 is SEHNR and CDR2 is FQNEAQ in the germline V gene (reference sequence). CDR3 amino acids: CASAGVFTETQYF. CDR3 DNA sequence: TGTGCCAGCGCGGGAGTTTTTACGGAGACCCAGTACTTC. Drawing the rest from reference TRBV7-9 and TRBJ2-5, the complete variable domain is DTGVSQNPRHKITKRGQNVTFRCDPISEHNRLYWYRQTLGQGPEFLTYFQNEAQLEKSRLLSDRFSAERPKGSFSTLEIQRTEQGDSAMYLCASAGVFTETQYFGPGTRLLVL.

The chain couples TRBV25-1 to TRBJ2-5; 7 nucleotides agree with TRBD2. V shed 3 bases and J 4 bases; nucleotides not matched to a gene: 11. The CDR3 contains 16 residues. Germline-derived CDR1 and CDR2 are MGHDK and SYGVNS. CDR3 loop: CASSDRGGQRGETQYF. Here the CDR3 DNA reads TGTGCCAGCAGTGATCGGGGAGGGCAACGGGGAGAGACCCAGTACTTC.

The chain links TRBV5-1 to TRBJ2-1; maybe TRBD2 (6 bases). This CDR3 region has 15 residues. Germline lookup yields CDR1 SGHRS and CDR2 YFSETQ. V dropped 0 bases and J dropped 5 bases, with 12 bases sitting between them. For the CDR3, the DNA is TGCGCCAGCAGCTTGGACGGGAGTGTCAACAATGAGCAGTTCTTC. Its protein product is CASSLDGSVNNEQFF.

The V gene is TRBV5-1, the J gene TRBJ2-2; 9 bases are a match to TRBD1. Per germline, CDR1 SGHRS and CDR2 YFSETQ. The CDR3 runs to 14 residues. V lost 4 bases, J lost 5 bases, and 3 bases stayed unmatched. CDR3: CASSPGTGTGELFF. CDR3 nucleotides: TGCGCCAGCAGCCCCGGGACAGGGACCGGGGAGCTGTTTTTT.

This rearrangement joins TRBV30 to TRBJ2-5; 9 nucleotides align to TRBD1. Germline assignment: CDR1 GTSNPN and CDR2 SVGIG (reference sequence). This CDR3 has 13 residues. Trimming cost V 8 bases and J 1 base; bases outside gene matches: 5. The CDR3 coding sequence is TGTGCCGGCAACAGGGGGCCCCAAGAGACCCAGTACTTC. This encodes CAGNRGPQETQYF.

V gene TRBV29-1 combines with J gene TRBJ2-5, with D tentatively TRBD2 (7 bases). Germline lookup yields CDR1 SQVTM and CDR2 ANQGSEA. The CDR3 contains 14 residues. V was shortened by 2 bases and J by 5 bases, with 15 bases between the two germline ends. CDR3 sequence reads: CSVETGGGGETQYF. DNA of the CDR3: TGCAGCGTTGAAACGGGGGGCGGAGGGGAGACCCAGTACTTC.

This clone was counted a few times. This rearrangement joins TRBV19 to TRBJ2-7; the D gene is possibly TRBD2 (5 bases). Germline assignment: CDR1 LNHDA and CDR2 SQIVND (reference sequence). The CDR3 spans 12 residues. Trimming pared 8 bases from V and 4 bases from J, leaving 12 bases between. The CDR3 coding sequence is TGTGCCAGTGGTGGGAGCATTTACGAGCAGTACTTC. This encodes CASGGSIYEQYF.

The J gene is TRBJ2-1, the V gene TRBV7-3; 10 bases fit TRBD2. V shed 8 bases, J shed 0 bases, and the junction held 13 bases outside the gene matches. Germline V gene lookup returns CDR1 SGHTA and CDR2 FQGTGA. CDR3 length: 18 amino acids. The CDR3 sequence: CASALRTSGISSYNEQFF. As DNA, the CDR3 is TGTGCCAGCGCCCTACGGACTAGCGGAATAAGCTCCTACAATGAGCAGTTCTTC.

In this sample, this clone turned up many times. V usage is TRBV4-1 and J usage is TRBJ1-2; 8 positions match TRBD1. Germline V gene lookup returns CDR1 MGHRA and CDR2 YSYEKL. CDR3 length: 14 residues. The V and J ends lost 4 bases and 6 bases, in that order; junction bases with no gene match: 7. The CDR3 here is CASSLKDRVHGYTF. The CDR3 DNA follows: TGCGCCAGCAGCCTAAAGGACAGGGTCCATGGCTACACCTTC.

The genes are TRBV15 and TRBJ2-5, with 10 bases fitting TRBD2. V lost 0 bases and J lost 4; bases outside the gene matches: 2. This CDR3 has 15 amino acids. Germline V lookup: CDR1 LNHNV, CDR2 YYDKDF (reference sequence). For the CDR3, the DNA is TGTGCCACCAGCAGAGAAAGACTAGCGGGAGAGACCCAGTACTTC. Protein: CATSRERLAGETQYF. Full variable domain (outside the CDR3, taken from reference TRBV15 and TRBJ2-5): DAMVIQNPRYQVTQFGKPVTLSCSQTLNHNVMYWYQQKSSQAPKLLFHYYDKDFNNEADTPDNFQSRRPNTSFCFLDIRSPGLGDTAMYLCATSRERLAGETQYFGPGTRLLVL.

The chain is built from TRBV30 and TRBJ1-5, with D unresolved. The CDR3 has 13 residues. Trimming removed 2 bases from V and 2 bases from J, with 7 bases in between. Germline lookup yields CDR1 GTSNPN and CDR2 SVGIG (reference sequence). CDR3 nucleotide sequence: TGTGCCTGGAGTAGGGAGGGCAATCAGCCCCAGCATTTT. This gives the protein CAWSREGNQPQHF.

DNA of the CDR3: TGTGCCAGCAGCGTATCGCGAGGGTATGAAAAACTGTTTTTT. This sequence encodes CASSVSRGYEKLFF. The chain employs TRBV5-6 and TRBJ1-4; D ambiguous. The germline gives CDR1 SGHDT, CDR2 YYEEEE. Between the trimmed V and J ends, which lost 4 bases and 6 bases, there was a span of 13 bases. The CDR3 length is 14 residues.

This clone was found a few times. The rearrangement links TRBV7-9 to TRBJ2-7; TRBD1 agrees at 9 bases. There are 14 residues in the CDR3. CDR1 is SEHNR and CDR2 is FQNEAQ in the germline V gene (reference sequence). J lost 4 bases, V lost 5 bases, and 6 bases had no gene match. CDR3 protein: CASSADRGKYEQYF. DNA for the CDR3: TGTGCCAGCAGCGCGGACAGGGGTAAATACGAGCAGTACTTC.

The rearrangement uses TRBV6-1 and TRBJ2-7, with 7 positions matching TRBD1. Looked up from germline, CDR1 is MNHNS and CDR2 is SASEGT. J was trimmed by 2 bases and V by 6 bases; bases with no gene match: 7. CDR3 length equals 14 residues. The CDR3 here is CASSTRTGTYEQYF. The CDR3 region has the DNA TGTGCCAGCAGCACCCGGACAGGAACCTACGAGCAGTACTTC.

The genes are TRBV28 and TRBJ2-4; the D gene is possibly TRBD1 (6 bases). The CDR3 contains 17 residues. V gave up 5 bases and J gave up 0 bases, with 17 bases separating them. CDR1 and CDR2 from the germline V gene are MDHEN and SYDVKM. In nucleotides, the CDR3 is TGTGCCAGCAGTCCACCGGGACAAATAATAGCCAAAAACATTCAGTACTTC. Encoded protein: CASSPPGQIIAKNIQYF.

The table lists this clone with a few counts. CDR3 nucleotides: TGCGCCAGCAGCCACTCCCCTTCGGATGAGCAGTTCTTC. Translation gives CASSHSPSDEQFF. The chain is built from TRBV4-3 and TRBJ2-1; D call uncertain. CDR1 is LGHNA and CDR2 is YSLEER in the germline V gene. The length of the CDR3 is 13 residues. Deletions cut 3 bases from V and 8 bases from J, with 11 bases between.

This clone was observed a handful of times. The CDR3 here is CASSQESPNYNEQFF. The CDR3 nucleotides read TGCGCCAGCAGCCAAGAATCCCCTAATTACAATGAGCAGTTCTTC. The rearrangement joins TRBV4-3 to TRBJ2-1; D remains unclear. V lost 0 bases, J lost 4 bases, and 10 bases lay in between. Germline CDR1 is LGHNA and CDR2 is YSLEER. The CDR3 extends over 15 amino acids.

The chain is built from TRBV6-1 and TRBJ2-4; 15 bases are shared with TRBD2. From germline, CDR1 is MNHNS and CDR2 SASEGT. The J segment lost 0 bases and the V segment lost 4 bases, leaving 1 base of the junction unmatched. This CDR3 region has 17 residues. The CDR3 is CASSGTSGRVAKNIQYF. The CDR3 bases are TGTGCCAGCAGTGGGACTAGCGGGAGGGTAGCCAAAAACATTCAGTACTTC.

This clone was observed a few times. The CDR3 here is CASSLGTARTGELFF. The DNA of the CDR3 is TGCGCCAGCAGCCTAGGGACAGCTCGCACCGGGGAGCTGTTTTTT. V is TRBV4-1 and J is TRBJ2-2; TRBD1 matches at 7 bases. The junction had 6 bases not matched to a gene; V was cut back by 4 bases and J by 4 bases. The CDR3 length is 15 residues. CDR1 MGHRA and CDR2 YSYEKL come from the germline V gene.

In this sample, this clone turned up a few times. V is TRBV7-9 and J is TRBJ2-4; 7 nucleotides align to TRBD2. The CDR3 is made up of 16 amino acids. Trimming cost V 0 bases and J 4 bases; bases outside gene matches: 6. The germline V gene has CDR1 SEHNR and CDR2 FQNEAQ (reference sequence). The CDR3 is CASSLASRGGKNIQYF. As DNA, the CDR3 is TGTGCCAGCAGCTTAGCTAGTCGGGGAGGGAAAAACATTCAGTACTTC. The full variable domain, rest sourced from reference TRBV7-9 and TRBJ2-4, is DTGVSQNPRHKITKRGQNVTFRCDPISEHNRLYWYRQTLGQGPEFLTYFQNEAQLEKSRLLSDRFSAERPKGSFSTLEIQRTEQGDSAMYLCASSLASRGGKNIQYFGAGTRLSVL.

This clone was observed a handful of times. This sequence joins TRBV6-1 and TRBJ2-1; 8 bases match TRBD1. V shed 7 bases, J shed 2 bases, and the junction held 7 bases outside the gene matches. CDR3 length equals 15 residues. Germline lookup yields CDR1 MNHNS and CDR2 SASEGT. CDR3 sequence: CASKLSQGAYNEQFF. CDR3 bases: TGTGCCAGCAAACTCTCACAGGGGGCCTACAATGAGCAGTTCTTC.

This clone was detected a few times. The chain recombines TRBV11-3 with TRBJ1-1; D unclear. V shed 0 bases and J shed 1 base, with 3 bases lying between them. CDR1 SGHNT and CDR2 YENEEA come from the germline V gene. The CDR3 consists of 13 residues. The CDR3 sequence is CASSLEQNTEAFF. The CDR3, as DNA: TGTGCCAGCAGCTTAGAACAGAACACTGAAGCTTTCTTT. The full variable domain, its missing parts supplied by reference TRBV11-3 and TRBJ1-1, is EAGVVQSPRYKIIEKKQPVAFWCNPISGHNTLYWYLQNLGQGPELLIRYENEEAVDDSQLPKDRFSAERLKGVDSTLKIQPAELGDSAVYLCASSLEQNTEAFFGQGTRLTVV.

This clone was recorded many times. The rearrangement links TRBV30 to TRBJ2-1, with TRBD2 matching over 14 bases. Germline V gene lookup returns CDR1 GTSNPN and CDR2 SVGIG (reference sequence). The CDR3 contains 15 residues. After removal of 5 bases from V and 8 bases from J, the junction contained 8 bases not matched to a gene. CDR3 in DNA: TGTGCCTGGGCGGGACTAGCGGGGGTAGGCGATGAGCAGTTCTTC. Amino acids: CAWAGLAGVGDEQFF.

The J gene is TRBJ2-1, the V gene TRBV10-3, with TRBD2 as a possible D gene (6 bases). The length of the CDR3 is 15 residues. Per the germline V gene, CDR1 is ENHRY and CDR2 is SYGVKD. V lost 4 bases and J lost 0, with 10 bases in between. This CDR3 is CAISVKTSSYNEQFF. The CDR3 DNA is TGTGCCATCAGTGTAAAGACTAGCTCCTACAATGAGCAGTTCTTC.

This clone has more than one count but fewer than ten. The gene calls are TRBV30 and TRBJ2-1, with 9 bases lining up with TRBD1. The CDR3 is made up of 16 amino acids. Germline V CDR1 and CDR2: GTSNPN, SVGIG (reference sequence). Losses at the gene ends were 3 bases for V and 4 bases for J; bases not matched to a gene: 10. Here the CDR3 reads CAWSAPDRGLYNEQFF. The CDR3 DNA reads TGTGCCTGGAGCGCCCCCGACAGGGGGTTATACAATGAGCAGTTCTTC.

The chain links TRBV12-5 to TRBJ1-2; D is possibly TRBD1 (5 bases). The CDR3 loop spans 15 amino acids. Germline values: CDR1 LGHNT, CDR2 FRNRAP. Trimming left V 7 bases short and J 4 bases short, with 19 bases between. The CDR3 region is CASARTGGTPYGYTF. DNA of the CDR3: TGTGCTAGTGCCAGAACGGGGGGAACTCCCTATGGCTACACCTTC.